The subject of this entry is one TCR beta chain. Germline V CDR1 and CDR2: GTSNPN, SVGIG (reference sequence). Trimming stripped 0 bases from V and 3 bases from J, with 12 bases between. This CDR3 spans 14 amino acids. The sample is drawn from a study of cytomegalovirus exposure and HLA in healthy donors. Both 60 Vbeta primers and 13 Jbeta primers went into the PCR. Sequencing used immunoSEQ multiplex PCR; TCRdb keeps in-frame clones, though not all of them. Of around 150,000 clones detected, 68% appear once; the ten largest clones hold 4% to 5.5%. The chain couples TRBV30 to TRBJ2-7, with a tentative D call TRBD2 (6 bases). This receptor was identified in a woman under 30 in good health and CMV-seropositive. Sequences were obtained from PBMCs. The CDR3 here is CAWSVPPGDYEQYF. The DNA for the CDR3 is TGTGCCTGGAGTGTTCCCCCGGGGGACTACGAGCAGTACTTC.